This T cell receptor beta chain was sequenced in a study of blood T cell repertoires in COVID-19. Looking at the study overall: Both acute and convalescent COVID-19 samples were obtained from the United States, Italy and Spain. T cells, B-cell-depleted T cells, or PBMCs provided the cDNA or gDNA that served as material.

Study processing details: Estimation of nucleated cell counts relied on the amplification of reference gene primers. Sequencing used immunoSEQ multiplex PCR; TCRdb keeps in-frame clones, though not all of them. The V and J calls and the clone size are those of that table, but D and trimming were determined from the DNA. The sample yields 380,000 or so clones, roughly 90% seen once. CDR3 length: 20 amino acids. Trimming at V came to 5 bases and at J to 1 base, leaving 16 bases not matched to a gene. In germline, CDR1 is LNHDA, CDR2 SQIVND (reference sequence). The source of this sequence is a man aged 35-49 years with acute or convalescent COVID-19. The gene calls are TRBV19 and TRBJ2-2; TRBD2 matches at 10 bases. The sequenced sample consisted of peripheral blood. The CDR3 protein is CASSSKRGGLTLRNTGELFF. As DNA, the CDR3 is TGTGCCAGTAGTTCCAAGCGGGGGGGCCTTACTCTAAGGAACACCGGGGAGCTGTTTTTT.